Listed below are T cell receptor beta chains from one sample, sequenced in a study of T-cell memory formation after mild COVID-19. TCRdb ran MiXCR on the 5' RACE reads and lists one entry per CDR3 protein. The profile shows under 300,000 distinct CDR3 sequences, around 8% of them singletons. The sequenced sample consisted of PBMCs or a T cell subset sorted from them (not recorded which). These receptor sequences come from a young man who had mild COVID-19 (a few samples of this study predate the infection). Cell type and time point are not known. Both conserved end residues are part of each CDR3. The D gene is left open where the match is weak. Only part of the rows carry a size: once, few, many, or a class if the clone is expanded.

d_call clone_size cdr3_length j_call v_call cdr3_nt cdr3_aa
NA NA 15 TRBJ2-2 TRBV7-9 TGTGCCAGCAGCCCCCTACAGGGTTGGACCGGGGAGCTGTTTTTT CASSPLQGWTGELFF
TRBD1 once 17 TRBJ2-2 TRBV7-9 TGTGCCAGCAGCTTAGCCCCGGGACAGGGTAACACCGGGGAGCTGTTTTTT CASSLAPGQGNTGELFF
TRBD1 NA 14 TRBJ1-4 TRBV7-8 TGTGCCAGCAGCAGGAGGGGGCCGACAGAAAAACTGTTTTTT CASSRRGPTEKLFF
NA few 14 TRBJ2-2 TRBV14 TGTGCCAGCAGCCAATACAGGGCCACCGGGGAGCTGTTTTTT CASSQYRATGELFF
NA few 13 TRBJ2-7 TRBV7-2 TGTGCCAGCAGCTTAGTTTTGGACTACGAGCAGTACTTC CASSLVLDYEQYF
TRBD1 NA 16 TRBJ1-4 TRBV15 TGTGCCACCAGCAGAGAGACGACAGGGGCTAATGAAAAACTGTTTTTT CATSRETTGANEKLFF
TRBD2 many 17 TRBJ2-2 TRBV7-6 TGTGCCAGCAGCTTCGGTGGGGGACTAGCGAGCACCGGGGAGCTGTTTTTT CASSFGGGLASTGELFF
TRBD1 NA 16 TRBJ1-5 TRBV19 TGTGCCAGTAAAGACAGGGTCGTGTCGCGCAATCAGCCCCAGCATTTT CASKDRVVSRNQPQHF
NA NA 16 TRBJ1-4 TRBV5-1 TGCGCCAGCAGCTTCCAATCAGAAGGACATTACGAAAAACTGTTTTTT CASSFQSEGHYEKLFF
NA large 15 TRBJ2-1 TRBV5-4 TGTGCCAGCAGCTTGGATGGGACTTCGTACAATGAGCAGTTCTTC CASSLDGTSYNEQFF
NA NA 16 TRBJ2-7 TRBV4-3 TGCGCCAGCAGCCAAGCGAAAGGCCATTATGCCTACGAGCAGTACTTC CASSQAKGHYAYEQYF
NA few 13 TRBJ2-5 TRBV20-1 TGCAGTGCTAGGGTTGGGGTTCAAGAGACCCAGTACTTC CSARVGVQETQYF
NA few 12 TRBJ1-4 TRBV4-1 TGCGCCAGCGGAACGGGAAATGAAAAACTGTTTTTT CASGTGNEKLFF
NA NA 12 TRBJ1-2 TRBV20-1 TGCAGTGCCCCCGGATTCTATGGTGGCTACACCTTC CSAPGFYGGYTF
TRBD1 few 16 TRBJ2-5 TRBV25-1 TGTGCCAGCAGTGCCAGGACAGGACGCTGGACCTGGCCCCAGTACTTC CASSARTGRWTWPQYF
NA many 14 TRBJ2-3 TRBV12-3/TRBV12-4 TGTGCCAGCAGTTCCCGGACACGCACAGATACGCAGTATTTT CASSSRTRTDTQYF
TRBD1 many 16 TRBJ2-3 TRBV13 TGTGCCAGCAGCGACAGACAGGGGGAGAGCACAGATACGCAGTATTTT CASSDRQGESTDTQYF